This is a list of T cell receptor beta chains from one sample in a study of T cells in tumors after PD-1 blockade. Only in-frame clones appear in the TCRdb table, and some are missing; sequencing was by immunoSEQ multiplex PCR. Of 4,000 to 5,000 clones in the sample, 50% to 70% are singletons; the top ten hold roughly 15%. Sequencing was performed on tumor tissue, taken after anti-PD-1 treatment. These TCRs come from a human donor with basal cell carcinoma. Each CDR3 is given with its conserved first and last residue. The order of the fields is J gene, CDR3 length, D gene, V gene, clone size, CDR3 protein, CDR3 DNA. The D gene is left open where the match is weak. Clone size is not always given. Where it is, it says once, few, many or a class for expanded clones.

TRBJ2-1 | 16 | TRBD1 | TRBV5-1 | once | CASSMPPGQGYNEQFF | TGCGCCAGCAGCATGCCACCGGGACAGGGGTACAATGAGCAGTTCTTC
TRBJ1-1 | 14 | . | TRBV19 | . | CASSISARRTEAFF | TGTGCCAGTAGTATAAGCGCCAGGAGAACTGAAGCTTTCTTT
TRBJ1-5 | 15 | . | TRBV4-1 | . | CASSQDPGLWQPQHF | TGCGCCAGCAGCCAAGATCCGGGGCTTTGGCAGCCCCAGCATTTT
TRBJ2-3 | 17 | TRBD2 | TRBV4-2 | . | CASSQVLRTSGTDTQYF | TGTGCCAGCAGCCAAGTCCTGAGGACTAGCGGCACAGATACGCAGTATTTT
TRBJ2-7 | 12 | . | TRBV12-3/TRBV12-4 | medium-sized | CASSPSGREQYF | TGTGCCAGCAGTCCATCAGGACGCGAGCAGTACTTC
TRBJ2-3 | 14 | . | TRBV2 | . | CASRKRENTDTQYF | TGTGCCAGCAGAAAACGGGAAAACACAGATACGCAGTATTTT
TRBJ2-7 | 15 | TRBD1 | TRBV19 | . | CASSTPGQGYYEQYF | TGTGCCAGTAGTACTCCGGGACAGGGGTACTACGAGCAGTACTTC
TRBJ2-2 | 14 | TRBD2 | TRBV10-3 | few | CAISTISGGGELFF | TGTGCCATCAGTACCATTAGCGGGGGCGGGGAGCTGTTTTTT
TRBJ2-1 | 16 | . | TRBV5-5 | . | CASSLPGLWSYNEQFF | TGTGCCAGCAGCTTGCCGGGGCTATGGTCCTACAATGAGCAGTTCTTC
TRBJ2-3 | 18 | TRBD2 | TRBV27 | . | CASSQTLTAGGGTDTQYF | TGTGCCAGCAGTCAAACCTTGACAGCGGGAGGTGGAACAGATACGCAGTATTTT
TRBJ1-3 | 13 | TRBD1 | TRBV15 | . | CATTGGTGNTIYF | TGTGCGACGACAGGGGGAACTGGAAACACCATATATTTT
TRBJ2-3 | 15 | TRBD2 | TRBV20-1 | . | CSASFSGGASDTQYF | TGCAGTGCTAGTTTCAGCGGGGGGGCCTCAGATACGCAGTATTTT
TRBJ2-1 | 14 | TRBD2 | TRBV7-2 | . | CASTHSGGVVGQFF | TGTGCCAGCACGCATAGCGGGGGGGTAGTTGGGCAGTTCTTC
TRBJ2-3 | 15 | TRBD2 | TRBV27 | few | CASSPGTSSTDTQYF | TGTGCCAGCAGTCCCGGGACTAGCTCCACAGATACGCAGTATTTT
TRBJ1-1 | 15 | . | TRBV28 | few | CASSPEALGRTEAFF | TGTGCCAGCAGCCCAGAGGCCTTAGGGAGGACTGAAGCTTTCTTT
TRBJ2-1 | 17 | . | TRBV7-2 | . | CASSFQGVGYRRNEQFF | TGTGCCAGCAGCTTCCAGGGTGTGGGTTATAGGCGGAATGAGCAGTTCTTC
TRBJ2-3 | 17 | TRBD2 | TRBV7-2 | . | CASSLRQKRGYTDTQYF | TGTGCCAGCAGCTTACGTCAAAAGCGGGGATACACAGATACGCAGTATTTT
TRBJ1-1 | 13 | . | TRBV27 | few | CASSYGERTEAFF | TGTGCCAGCAGTTATGGGGAAAGGACTGAAGCTTTCTTT
TRBJ1-4 | 14 | . | TRBV5-5 | . | CASSLGVTAEKLFF | TGTGCCAGCAGCTTGGGGGTTACGGCGGAAAAACTGTTTTTT
TRBJ1-1 | 12 | . | TRBV15 | . | CATSRGGLGAFF | TGTGCCACCAGCAGAGGGGGGCTTGGGGCTTTCTTT
TRBJ2-7 | 14 | . | TRBV15 | . | CATSSRVNSYEQYF | TGTGCCACCAGCAGTAGAGTTAACTCCTACGAGCAGTACTTC
TRBJ1-2 | 13 | . | TRBV28 | . | CASSSFGFLGYTF | TGTGCCAGCAGTTCGTTTGGCTTCCTTGGCTACACCTTC
TRBJ1-1 | 15 | . | TRBV6-5 | few | CASSSARDLNTEAFF | TGTGCCAGCAGTTCGGCGAGGGATTTGAACACTGAAGCTTTCTTT
TRBJ2-3 | 14 | TRBD2 | TRBV27 | medium-sized | CASSRSGSRDTQYF | TGTGCCAGCAGTCGGAGCGGGAGTCGAGATACGCAGTATTTT
TRBJ1-1 | 13 | TRBD1 | TRBV5-1 | . | CASSNRGPTEAFF | TGCGCCAGCAGCAACAGGGGTCCCACTGAAGCTTTCTTT
TRBJ2-7 | 15 | . | TRBV7-8 | few | CASSFEGGAYYEQYF | TGTGCCAGCAGCTTCGAGGGGGGGGCTTACTACGAGCAGTACTTC
TRBJ2-3 | 16 | . | TRBV10-3 | once | CAISDSKVSSTDTQYF | TGTGCCATCAGTGATTCAAAGGTATCTAGCACAGATACGCAGTATTTT
TRBJ1-1 | 13 | . | TRBV7-9 | . | CASSLDLHTEAFF | TGTGCCAGCAGCTTAGATTTACACACTGAAGCTTTCTTT
TRBJ1-2 | 16 | . | TRBV4-1 | . | CASSQDFGPLSYGYTF | TGCGCCAGCAGCCAAGATTTCGGGCCCTTAAGCTATGGCTACACCTTC
TRBJ2-7 | 12 | . | TRBV6-2/TRBV6-3 | once | CASSYPIDEQYF | TGTGCCAGCAGTTACCCTATTGATGAGCAGTACTTC
TRBJ2-3 | 15 | TRBD2 | TRBV19 | . | CASNPSGASTDTQYF | TGTGCCAGTAACCCCAGCGGGGCGAGCACAGATACGCAGTATTTT
TRBJ1-5 | 13 | . | TRBV20-1 | . | CSASGAGVQPQHF | TGCAGTGCTAGTGGGGCAGGGGTCCAGCCCCAGCATTTT
TRBJ2-7 | 13 | TRBD2 | TRBV27 | . | CASSFGGIYEQYF | TGTGCCAGCAGTTTCGGGGGGATTTACGAGCAGTACTTC
TRBJ2-3 | 14 | . | TRBV12-5 | . | CASGLERGTDTQYF | TGTGCTAGTGGTTTAGAGCGGGGCACAGATACGCAGTATTTT
TRBJ2-7 | 15 | TRBD2 | TRBV10-3 | once | CAITGTSGGGHEQYF | TGTGCCATCACCGGAACTAGCGGGGGGGGACACGAGCAGTACTTC
TRBJ1-3 | 14 | TRBD1 | TRBV2 | once | CASLEQGPGNTIYF | TGTGCCAGCTTAGAACAGGGGCCAGGAAACACCATATATTTT
TRBJ2-1 | 15 | . | TRBV5-1 | . | CASSLVTGGGDEQFF | TGCGCCAGCAGCTTGGTCACTGGGGGTGGGGATGAGCAGTTCTTC
TRBJ2-5 | 15 | . | TRBV7-9 | . | CASSLDSRYTETQYF | TGTGCCAGCAGCTTAGATAGCAGGTATACGGAGACCCAGTACTTC
TRBJ2-5 | 16 | TRBD2 | TRBV9 | . | CASSPGTSGSGETQYF | TGTGCCAGCAGCCCTGGGACTAGCGGGAGTGGTGAGACCCAGTACTTC
TRBJ1-1 | 14 | . | TRBV2 | few | CASSASTGGTEAFF | TGTGCCAGCAGTGCCAGTACAGGAGGGACTGAAGCTTTCTTT
TRBJ2-7 | 15 | . | TRBV5-5 | . | CASSPDRGAHYEQYF | TGTGCCAGCAGCCCTGACCGTGGGGCCCACTACGAGCAGTACTTC
TRBJ2-3 | 16 | TRBD2 | TRBV5-1 | . | CASSLDGLGVTDTQYF | TGCGCCAGCAGCTTGGACGGACTAGGGGTGACAGATACGCAGTATTTT
TRBJ2-3 | 17 | . | TRBV5-8 | . | CASSLAGGQIYTDTQYF | TGTGCCAGCAGCTTGGCGGGGGGACAGATCTACACAGATACGCAGTATTTT
TRBJ2-1 | 15 | . | TRBV10-2 | once | CASRLGVSSYNEQFF | TGCGCCAGTAGGCTTGGAGTGAGCTCCTACAATGAGCAGTTCTTC
TRBJ2-1 | 14 | TRBD2 | TRBV7-9 | . | CASTSSGRADEQFF | TGTGCCAGCACCTCTAGCGGGAGGGCGGATGAGCAGTTCTTC
TRBJ2-3 | 14 | . | TRBV28 | . | CASSLDPFSLVQYF | TGTGCCAGCTCACTAGACCCTTTCTCTTTGGTCCAGTATTTT
TRBJ2-2 | 17 | TRBD1 | TRBV5-4 | few | CASSQKSTGGNTGELFF | TGTGCCAGCAGCCAGAAATCGACAGGGGGCAACACCGGGGAGCTGTTTTTT
TRBJ1-2 | 16 | . | TRBV4-3 | few | CASSQGGMEPNYGYTF | TGCGCCAGCAGCCAAGGGGGCATGGAACCTAACTATGGCTACACCTTC
TRBJ2-6 | 18 | TRBD2 | TRBV5-1 | . | CASSLPNTSGPGANVLTF | TGCGCCAGCAGCCTACCGAATACTAGCGGCCCTGGGGCCAACGTCCTGACTTTC
TRBJ1-2 | 15 | TRBD1 | TRBV9 | . | CASSTSPGTAYGYTF | TGTGCCAGCAGCACATCCCCCGGGACAGCGTATGGCTACACCTTC
TRBJ2-3 | 18 | TRBD2 | TRBV20-1 | medium-sized | CSASPSGSVIIGTDTQYF | TGCAGTGCTAGTCCTAGCGGGAGTGTTATTATAGGCACAGATACGCAGTATTTT
TRBJ2-1 | 14 | . | TRBV4-3 | few | CASSQGGAASEQFF | TGCGCCAGCAGCCAAGGGGGGGCGGCAAGTGAGCAGTTCTTC
TRBJ2-2 | 20 | TRBD1 | TRBV29-1 | . | CSVEVPRQGRSVGDTGELFF | TGCAGCGTTGAAGTACCCCGACAGGGGAGGAGCGTGGGTGACACCGGGGAGCTGTTTTTT